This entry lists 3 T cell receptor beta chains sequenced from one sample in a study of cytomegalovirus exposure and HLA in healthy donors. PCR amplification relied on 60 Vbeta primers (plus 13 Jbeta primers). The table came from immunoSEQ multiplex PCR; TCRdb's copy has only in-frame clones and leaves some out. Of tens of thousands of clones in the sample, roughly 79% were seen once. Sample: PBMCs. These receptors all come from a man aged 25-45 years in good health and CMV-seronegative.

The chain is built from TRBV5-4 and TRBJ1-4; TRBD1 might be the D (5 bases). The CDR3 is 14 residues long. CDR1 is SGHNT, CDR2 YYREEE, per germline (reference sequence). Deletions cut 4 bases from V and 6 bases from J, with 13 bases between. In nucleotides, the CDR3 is TGTGCCAGCAGCCCGGGTTCCAGGGATGAAAAACTGTTTTTT. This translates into CASSPGSRDEKLFF.

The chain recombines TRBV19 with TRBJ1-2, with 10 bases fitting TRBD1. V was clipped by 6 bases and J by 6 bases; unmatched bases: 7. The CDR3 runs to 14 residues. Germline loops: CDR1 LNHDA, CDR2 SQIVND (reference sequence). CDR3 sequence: CASSPPGQGNGYTF. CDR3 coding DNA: TGTGCCAGTAGCCCCCCGGGACAGGGGAATGGCTACACCTTC.

In DNA form, the CDR3 reads TGTGCCAGCAGCCTAAATGGGGGGTACGAGCAGTACGTC. Its protein product is CASSLNGGYEQYV. This rearrangement joins TRBV13 to TRBJ2-7, with TRBD2 as a possible D gene (6 bases). Germline CDR1 PRHDT, CDR2 FYEKMQ (reference sequence). The V end was cut by 5 bases, the J end by 4 bases, with 12 bases between. The CDR3 is 13 amino acids.